This is a list of T cell receptor beta chains from one sample in a study of control samples from healthy donors and cancer patients. Sequencing used immunoSEQ multiplex PCR; TCRdb keeps in-frame clones, though not all of them. The data contain some 99,000 clones, 80% to 90% of them singletons. Material for sequencing was blood. These TCRs come from a woman aged 45-60 years in good health. The CDR3 runs from the conserved cysteine through the conserved F or W. The order of the fields is clone size, V gene, D gene, J gene, CDR3 protein, CDR3 DNA. The D gene is left open where the match is weak. Part of the rows lack a size; the others show once, few, many or a class for expanded clones.

clone size: NA; V gene: TRBV21-1; D gene: NA; J gene: TRBJ2-5; CDR3 protein: CASSSRVKETQYF; CDR3 DNA: TGTGCCAGCAGTTCGAGGGTGAAAGAGACCCAGTACTTC
clone size: NA; V gene: TRBV9; D gene: NA; J gene: TRBJ1-5; CDR3 protein: CASSVEGGQPQHF; CDR3 DNA: TGTGCCAGCAGCGTAGAGGGGGGGCAGCCCCAGCATTTT
clone size: NA; V gene: TRBV19; D gene: NA; J gene: TRBJ2-7; CDR3 protein: CASSMPSLGPTQYF; CDR3 DNA: TGTGCCAGTAGTATGCCCTCCCTAGGCCCGACGCAGTACTTC
clone size: NA; V gene: TRBV30; D gene: NA; J gene: TRBJ2-5; CDR3 protein: CAWSGTSPGTQYF; CDR3 DNA: TGTGCCTGGAGTGGGACTTCCCCGGGGACCCAGTACTTC
clone size: NA; V gene: TRBV27; D gene: TRBD1; J gene: TRBJ2-5; CDR3 protein: CASSLIQGARETQYF; CDR3 DNA: TGTGCCAGCAGTCTAATACAGGGGGCGAGGGAGACCCAGTACTTC
clone size: NA; V gene: TRBV5-8; D gene: NA; J gene: TRBJ2-5; CDR3 protein: CASSPLENQETQYF; CDR3 DNA: TGTGCCAGCAGCCCCCTGGAAAATCAAGAGACCCAGTACTTC
clone size: NA; V gene: TRBV3-1/TRBV3-2; D gene: NA; J gene: TRBJ2-3; CDR3 protein: CASSPRDMGTDTQYF; CDR3 DNA: TGTGCCAGCAGCCCCCGGGACATGGGAACAGATACGCAGTATTTT
clone size: NA; V gene: TRBV7-6; D gene: NA; J gene: TRBJ1-5; CDR3 protein: CASSPGVGSNQPQHF; CDR3 DNA: TGTGCCAGCAGCCCCGGGGTAGGGAGCAATCAGCCCCAGCATTTT
clone size: once; V gene: TRBV19; D gene: NA; J gene: TRBJ1-2; CDR3 protein: CASTKTQGHYGYTF; CDR3 DNA: TGTGCCAGCACCAAAACCCAGGGGCACTATGGCTACACCTTC
clone size: NA; V gene: TRBV7-2; D gene: TRBD2; J gene: TRBJ2-5; CDR3 protein: CASSRPGLAGGLETQYF; CDR3 DNA: TGTGCCAGCAGCAGGCCTGGACTAGCGGGAGGTTTGGAGACCCAGTACTTC
clone size: NA; V gene: TRBV6-5; D gene: NA; J gene: TRBJ2-1; CDR3 protein: CASSYLGDYNEQFF; CDR3 DNA: TGTGCCAGCAGTTACCTGGGGGACTACAATGAGCAGTTCTTC
clone size: NA; V gene: TRBV19; D gene: TRBD1; J gene: TRBJ2-7; CDR3 protein: CASSIGTGTYEQYF; CDR3 DNA: TGTGCCAGTAGTATAGGGACAGGGACCTACGAGCAGTACTTC
clone size: NA; V gene: TRBV5-1; D gene: NA; J gene: TRBJ2-5; CDR3 protein: CASSRQETQYF; CDR3 DNA: TGCGCCAGCAGCCGACAAGAGACCCAGTACTTC